One sample yielded the 31 T cell receptor beta chains listed below, sequenced in a study of graft-versus-host responses after intestinal transplantation. Their antigens are not known. Measured with immunoSEQ multiplex PCR; TCRdb has only the in-frame clones, and not every one. Of 60,000 to 75,000 clones listed, roughly 90% are singletons. This specimen consisted of unstimulated CD8+ T cells sorted from spleen or lymph node cells, obtained before intestinal transplant. These receptors all stem from a human donor who received an intestinal transplant.

The chain couples TRBV11-2 to TRBJ1-1, with a possible D match to TRBD1 (6 bases). The CDR3 runs to 17 residues. Germline loops: CDR1 SGHAT, CDR2 FQNNGV. V was clipped by 5 bases and J by 3 bases, with 22 bases between them. CDR3 loop: CASSHYTRGGIDTEAFF. CDR3 DNA sequence: TGTGCCAGCAGCCACTATACAAGGGGGGGTATCGACACTGAAGCTTTCTTT.

CDR3 coding DNA: TGTGCCAGCGGACAGGGAAGCAATGAGCAGTTCTTC. Its translation: CASGQGSNEQFF. The gene calls are TRBV27 and TRBJ2-1, with TRBD1 matching over 8 bases. The germline V gene encodes CDR1 MNHEY and CDR2 SMNVEV (reference sequence). V gave up 8 bases and J gave up 6 bases; unmatched junction bases: 3. The CDR3 is 12 amino acids.

This chain joins TRBV18 and TRBJ1-4; 8 bases fit TRBD1. The CDR3 spans 16 residues. The J segment lost 7 bases and the V segment lost 3 bases, leaving 10 bases of the junction unmatched. Germline assignment: CDR1 KGHSH and CDR2 LQKENI. In DNA form, the CDR3 reads TGTGCCAGCTCACCGTTGGGGACAGGTGTGGGTGAAAAACTGTTTTTT. As protein: CASSPLGTGVGEKLFF.

The chain couples TRBV7-6 to TRBJ1-4; 11 bases are a match to TRBD1. V trimming: 3 bases; J trimming: 7 bases; junction bases outside the gene matches: 1. CDR1 and CDR2 from the germline V gene are SGHVS and FNYEAQ. The CDR3 is 14 amino acids. CDR3: CASSFGTGGEKLFF. As DNA, the CDR3 is TGTGCCAGCAGCTTTGGGACAGGGGGTGAAAAACTGTTTTTT.

V usage is TRBV11-2 and J usage is TRBJ2-3, with D perhaps matching TRBD2 (6 bases). The V gene lost 3 bases and the J gene lost 4 bases, with 11 bases spanning the gap. Germline V lookup: CDR1 SGHAT, CDR2 FQNNGV. CDR3 length: 14 residues. The CDR3 sequence: CASSFGREADTQYF. CDR3 coding DNA: TGTGCCAGCAGCTTTGGCAGGGAGGCAGATACGCAGTATTTT.

The genes are TRBV10-1 and TRBJ2-7, with D perhaps matching TRBD1 (6 bases). The V end lost 11 bases, the J end lost 1 base, and 21 bases lay between the germline ends. The CDR3 sequence is 15 residues long. The germline CDR1 and CDR2 sequences are WNHNN and SYGVQD (reference sequence). The CDR3, as DNA: TGCGCCGGGAAGAAAAGACAGGCTTTGTCCTACGAGCAGTACTTC. Translating gives CAGKKRQALSYEQYF.

This chain connects TRBV10-3 to TRBJ1-6; 9 nucleotides match TRBD1. Unmatched junction bases numbered 2, after V lost 2 bases and J lost 0 bases. The CDR3 is 17 amino acids. Germline V CDR1 and CDR2: ENHRY, SYGVKD. The CDR3 nucleotides read TGTGCCATCAGTGAGGGGACAGGGAGCTCCTATAATTCACCCCTCCACTTT. Its translation: CAISEGTGSSYNSPLHF.

This chain connects TRBV27 to TRBJ2-2; 9 nucleotides line up with TRBD2. J gave up 5 bases and V 8 bases, and 15 bases lay outside the gene matches. The CDR3 has 17 amino acids. Germline CDR1 reads MNHEY; CDR2 reads SMNVEV (reference sequence). The CDR3, as DNA: TGTGCCAGCGGATCAGGTTGGGCGGGGGGGCGAACCGGGGAGCTGTTTTTT. Protein product: CASGSGWAGGRTGELFF.

The chain combines TRBV19 with TRBJ1-2; D possibly corresponds to TRBD1 (5 bases). Per the germline V gene, CDR1 is LNHDA and CDR2 is SQIVND (reference sequence). The CDR3 consists of 13 residues. Trimming removed 4 bases from V and 13 bases from J, with 19 bases in between. CDR3 in amino acids: CASSKQARGSRTF. The CDR3 DNA sequence: TGTGCCAGTAGTAAACAGGCGCGGGGGTCGCGCACCTTC.

This chain uses TRBV28 with TRBJ2-7; 7 bases align to TRBD1. The trim removed 4 bases at V and 3 bases at J, leaving 9 bases unmatched. The germline V gene encodes CDR1 MDHEN and CDR2 SYDVKM. This CDR3 comprises 15 residues. DNA for the CDR3: TGTGCCAGCAGTTCCCGACAGGGAGTCATCTACGAGCAGTACTTC. It encodes CASSSRQGVIYEQYF.

This chain connects TRBV27 to TRBJ2-1, with D possibly matching TRBD1 (6 bases). The CDR3 runs to 16 residues. Germline CDR1 and CDR2: MNHEY and SMNVEV (reference sequence). The ends were cut back, 7 bases at V and 3 bases at J, with 19 bases in the middle. The CDR3 sequence is CASTHRLAGDYNEQFF. CDR3 nucleotide sequence: TGTGCCAGCACCCACCGTTTGGCAGGGGACTACAATGAGCAGTTCTTC.

V and J are TRBV5-6 and TRBJ2-2; tentatively, D is TRBD1 (5 bases). From germline, CDR1 is SGHDT and CDR2 YYEEEE. CDR3 size: 13 residues. V dropped 5 bases and J dropped 6 bases, with 11 bases sitting between them. The CDR3 loop reads CASSLDSAGELFF. Here the CDR3 DNA reads TGTGCCAGCAGTCTTGACAGTGCCGGGGAGCTGTTTTTT.

This clone was seen once. The rearrangement joins TRBV30 to TRBJ1-6, with TRBD1 matching 10 bases. The CDR3 spans 14 residues. Trimming took 1 base from V and 9 from J; bases not matched to a gene: 3. Germline values: CDR1 GTSNPN, CDR2 SVGIG (reference sequence). The CDR3 DNA reads TGTGCCTGGAGTGAGGGGACAGGGGTTTCACCCCTCCACTTT. Protein product: CAWSEGTGVSPLHF.

The genes are TRBV30 and TRBJ2-5, with 7 bases matching TRBD1. Trimming cost V 7 bases and J 7 bases; bases outside gene matches: 12. The CDR3 runs 13 residues. The germline V gene encodes CDR1 GTSNPN and CDR2 SVGIG (reference sequence). The CDR3 region has the DNA TGTGCCTCTACGTCTGACAGGGTACTGACCCAGTACTTC. It encodes CASTSDRVLTQYF.

CDR3 sequence reads: CSASWRAQFF. The CDR3 DNA reads as TGCAGTGCTAGTTGGAGAGCGCAGTTCTTC. The gene calls are TRBV20-1 and TRBJ2-1; D is undetermined. Looked up from germline, CDR1 is DFQATT and CDR2 is SNEGSKA (reference sequence). V lost 3 bases and J lost 12, with 9 bases in between. The CDR3 has 10 residues.

The rearrangement joins TRBV7-6 to TRBJ2-5; 9 bases agree with TRBD1. The CDR3 loop spans 18 amino acids. Per germline, CDR1 SGHVS and CDR2 FNYEAQ. V was pared by 0 bases and J by 5 bases, with 13 bases of the junction left unmatched. CDR3 in DNA: TGTGCCAGCAGCTTAGCTCTTACCGGGACAGGGTTTCGGGAGACCCAGTACTTC. Translated: CASSLALTGTGFRETQYF.

This sequence joins TRBV4-1 and TRBJ1-1; D remains unclear. The germline CDR1 and CDR2 sequences are MGHRA and YSYEKL. V shed 5 bases and J shed 7 bases, with 14 bases lying between them. CDR3 length equals 13 residues. The CDR3 is CASSSRRGGEAFF. CDR3 in DNA: TGCGCCAGCAGCTCCCGCCGGGGAGGTGAAGCTTTCTTT.

This chain uses TRBV19 with TRBJ1-1, with TRBD1 identical over 9 bases. Germline V gene data show CDR1 as LNHDA and CDR2 as SQIVND (reference sequence). V was clipped by 3 bases and J by 1 base; unmatched bases: 6. The CDR3 extends over 16 amino acids. CDR3 residues: CASSILTGQGNTEAFF. The CDR3 DNA sequence: TGTGCCAGTAGTATCCTCACGGGACAGGGGAACACTGAAGCTTTCTTT.

The rearrangement uses TRBV30 and TRBJ2-6, with TRBD1 matching 7 bases. The length of the CDR3 is 14 residues. Germline V gene sequence: CDR1 GTSNPN, CDR2 SVGIG (reference sequence). The ends lost 5 bases at V and 4 bases at J; junction bases unmatched: 5. Here the CDR3 reads CAWAQGLGANVLTF. The DNA for the CDR3 is TGTGCCTGGGCACAGGGGCTCGGGGCCAACGTCCTGACTTTC. Full variable domain (missing parts from reference TRBV30 and TRBJ2-6): SQTIHQWPATLVQPVGSPLSLECTVEGTSNPNLYWYRQAAGRGLQLLFYSVGIGQISSEVPQNLSASRPQDRQFILSSKKLLLSDSGFYLCAWAQGLGANVLTFGAGSRLTVL.

This CDR3 reads CASSSSPWRAQHF. As DNA, the CDR3 is TGCGCCAGCAGTTCCTCCCCATGGAGAGCCCAGCATTTT. The chain carries TRBV5-1 and TRBJ1-5, with unresolved D. The length of the CDR3 is 13 residues. Deletions cut 5 bases from V and 11 bases from J, with 17 bases between. Germline V gene data show CDR1 as SGHRS and CDR2 as YFSETQ.

This rearrangement joins TRBV9 to TRBJ2-1, with 8 positions matching TRBD1. CDR3 length: 17 amino acids. The V gene end was trimmed by 4 bases and the J gene end by 8 bases; junction bases not matched to a gene: 17. The germline V gene has CDR1 SGDLS and CDR2 YYNGEE. The CDR3 protein is CASSPRTGSSVTDEQFF. CDR3 DNA sequence: TGTGCCAGCAGCCCACGGACAGGGAGTAGTGTTACGGATGAGCAGTTCTTC.

The chain carries TRBV25-1 and TRBJ2-2; 10 nucleotides match TRBD2. This CDR3 region has 15 residues. Germline V gene data show CDR1 as MGHDK and CDR2 as SYGVNS. J lost 3 bases, V lost 3 bases, and 1 base had no gene match. This CDR3 reads CASSEGTSDTGELFF. DNA of the CDR3: TGTGCCAGCAGTGAGGGGACTAGCGACACCGGGGAGCTGTTTTTT.

A remark on this clone: Other DNA sequences from this sample encode an identical CDR3 as well. This rearrangement joins TRBV9 to TRBJ2-1, with D possibly matching TRBD2 (6 bases). CDR1 is SGDLS and CDR2 is YYNGEE in the germline V gene. V was cut by 2 bases and J by 4 bases, with 10 bases left in between. This CDR3 has 14 residues. The CDR3 DNA follows: TGTGCCAGCAGCGTGGGGGACTTTTACAATGAGCAGTTCTTC. Translation: CASSVGDFYNEQFF.

This clone was seen once. The CDR3 DNA sequence: TGTGCCAGCAGTTACGGTACAGGGAACGAGCAGTACTTC. Protein: CASSYGTGNEQYF. The gene calls are TRBV6-5 and TRBJ2-7; tentatively, D is TRBD1 (6 bases). Between the trimmed V and J ends, which lost 2 bases and 5 bases, there was a span of 10 bases. Looked up from germline, CDR1 is MNHEY and CDR2 is SVGAGI. This CDR3 is built from 13 residues.

J is TRBJ2-7 and V is TRBV2; TRBD2 might be the D (5 bases). V was trimmed by 3 bases and J by 0 bases, leaving 12 bases between them. The CDR3 loop spans 15 amino acids. CDR1 is SNHLY, CDR2 FYNNEI, per germline. The CDR3 DNA reads TGTGCCAGCAGTGAGGGTCAGGACTTCTCCTACGAGCAGTACTTC. The encoded protein is CASSEGQDFSYEQYF.

The chain is built from TRBV27 and TRBJ2-5; TRBD2 might be the D (7 bases). The CDR3 loop spans 16 amino acids. The germline CDR1 and CDR2 sequences are MNHEY and SMNVEV (reference sequence). Trimming stripped 2 bases from V and 5 bases from J, with 18 bases between. The CDR3 coding sequence is TGTGCCAGCAGTTTAAATTGGGGGGGCCCGAGGGAGACCCAGTACTTC. Translated, it gives CASSLNWGGPRETQYF.

This rearrangement joins TRBV7-9 to TRBJ2-3; 11 nucleotides align to TRBD1. Germline CDR1 is SEHNR and CDR2 is FQNEAQ (reference sequence). The V segment lost 5 bases and the J segment 3 bases; nucleotides outside the gene matches: 4. CDR3 length: 15 amino acids. DNA of the CDR3: TGTGCCAGCAGCCCGGGACAGGGGGGGACAGATACGCAGTATTTT. This codes for CASSPGQGGTDTQYF.

This clone was observed a few times. J is TRBJ1-2 and V is TRBV15; D uncertain. The CDR3 is 14 residues long. V was cut by 5 bases and J by 4 bases, with 14 bases left in between. Per germline, CDR1 LNHNV and CDR2 YYDKDF (reference sequence). For the CDR3, the DNA is TGTGCCACCAGCGTCCGGGTCTCACCCTATGGCTACACCTTC. Amino acids: CATSVRVSPYGYTF. Complete variable domain (other parts from reference TRBV15 and TRBJ1-2): DAMVIQNPRYQVTQFGKPVTLSCSQTLNHNVMYWYQQKSSQAPKLLFHYYDKDFNNEADTPDNFQSRRPNTSFCFLDIRSPGLGDTAMYLCATSVRVSPYGYTFGSGTRLTVV.

A remark on this clone: Mismatch with germline at one junction end may stem from a read error. V and J are TRBV2 and TRBJ1-6; 9 bases are shared with TRBD1. Germline V gene lookup returns CDR1 SNHLY and CDR2 FYNNEI. There are 13 residues in the CDR3. CDR3 residues: CASKGQGNAPLHF. DNA for the CDR3: TGTGCCAGCAAGGGACAGGGTAATGCACCCCTCCACTTT.

This sequence joins TRBV19 and TRBJ2-1; D might be TRBD2 (6 bases). V was cut by 7 bases and J by 1 base, with 14 bases left in between. The CDR3 runs 15 residues. Per germline, CDR1 LNHDA and CDR2 SQIVND (reference sequence). CDR3 nucleotides: TGTGCCAGTACCCCTGGGCTAGCGTCCTACAATGAGCAGTTCTTC. It codes for CASTPGLASYNEQFF.

The chain employs TRBV9 and TRBJ2-7; TRBD2 might be the D (6 bases). Looked up from germline, CDR1 is SGDLS and CDR2 is YYNGEE. V was pared by 0 bases and J by 0 bases, with 7 bases between. The CDR3 totals 14 residues. The CDR3 coding sequence is TGTGCCAGCAGCGTAGGGGGGGACTCCTACGAGCAGTACTTC. It codes for CASSVGGDSYEQYF.